What follows are 12 T cell receptor beta chains derived from one specimen sequenced in a study of tumor and adjacent non-tumor tissue in lung cancer. Three rounds of nested PCR, following a modified ARM-PCR protocol, produced the TCRbeta library. TCRdb itself ran the multiplex PCR reads through MiXCR, one entry per CDR3 protein. The data hold tens of thousands of distinct CDR3 sequences, with more than 70% observed a single time. RNA was extracted from bulk tissue without any cell sorting. Sequenced sample: lung tumor tissue. Every receptor here comes from a man in his sixties with non-small cell lung cancer.

The CDR3 spells CSARDVRTNYEQFF. The CDR3 DNA reads TGCAGTGCTAGAGACGTCCGAACTAACTATGAGCAGTTCTTC. V and J are TRBV20-1 and TRBJ2-1, with unresolved D. The germline V gene has CDR1 DFQATT and CDR2 SNEGSKA (reference sequence). Trimming took off 0 bases at V and 8 bases at J, with 14 bases between the two ends. This CDR3 contains 14 residues.

This CDR3 is CRGGLARELRYNEQFF. DNA of the CDR3: TGCAGGGGAGGGCTAGCGAGAGAGTTGAGGTACAATGAGCAGTTCTTC. The V gene is TRBV20-1, the J gene TRBJ2-1; 7 bases agree with TRBD2. The CDR3 contains 16 residues. CDR1 and CDR2 (germline): DFQATT, SNEGSKA (reference sequence).

The V call is TRBV29-1, the J call TRBJ2-3, with D possibly matching TRBD2 (6 bases). CDR3 length: 15 residues. V lost 8 bases and J lost 2, with 20 bases in between. Germline V gene lookup returns CDR1 SQVTM and CDR2 ANQGSEA. The CDR3 DNA reads TGCAGCATGCAGGGCTCTCGCGGGGACACAGATACGCAGTATTTT. Protein product: CSMQGSRGDTDTQYF.

Points on this clonotype: The germline gene is not matched at one end of the junction; a read error may be the cause. The rearrangement links TRBV5-1 to TRBJ2-7; D remains unclear. The CDR3 covers 13 residues. Looked up from germline, CDR1 is SGHRS and CDR2 is YFSETQ. The CDR3 loop reads CAISWVKSYEQYF. As DNA, the CDR3 is TGCGCCATCAGCTGGGTCAAGTCCTACGAGCAGTACTTC.

This clonotype was picked up many times. The J gene is TRBJ1-5, the V gene TRBV28, with D maybe TRBD1 (6 bases). The CDR3 contains 14 residues. V lost 6 bases and J lost 2, with 11 bases in between. Germline loops: CDR1 MDHEN, CDR2 SYDVKM. This CDR3 reads CASSLGQRNQPQHF. DNA of the CDR3: TGTGCCAGCAGCCTAGGACAGCGCAATCAGCCCCAGCATTTT. Filled out from reference TRBV28 and TRBJ1-5, the complete variable domain reads DVKVTQSSRYLVKRTGEKVFLECVQDMDHENMFWYRQDPGLGLRLIYFSYDVKMKEKGDIPEGYSVSREKKERFSLILESASTNQTSMYLCASSLGQRNQPQHFGDGTRLSIL.

This chain connects TRBV11-2 to TRBJ2-3; maybe TRBD2 (5 bases). The CDR3 is made up of 15 amino acids. V was cut by 8 bases and J by 0 bases, with 15 bases left in between. Germline V CDR1 and CDR2: SGHAT, FQNNGV. The CDR3 sequence: CASRPGSTSTDTQYF. The CDR3, as DNA: TGTGCCAGCCGCCCGGGATCCACTAGCACAGATACGCAGTATTTT.

The rearrangement joins TRBV29-1 to TRBJ1-5; D is undetermined. CDR3 length: 14 amino acids. In germline, CDR1 is SQVTM, CDR2 ANQGSEA. Trimming stripped 5 bases from V and 3 bases from J, with 14 bases between. DNA of the CDR3: TGCAGCGTTAGGTCGGGTCATAACAATCAGCCCCAGCATTTT. Amino acids: CSVRSGHNNQPQHF.

About this clonotype: Sequence at one end of the junction differs from germline and may be a read error. The genes are TRBV6-1 and TRBJ1-5, with a weak D call TRBD2 (6 bases). The tail of the sequence fits TRBJ2-3 better, so the J call may be wrong. The CDR3 has 15 residues. Germline CDR1 reads MNHNS; CDR2 reads SASEGT. The CDR3 loop reads CVSSEAGGLNQPQYF. CDR3 coding DNA: TGTGTCAGCAGTGAAGCTGGGGGGTTGAATCAGCCCCAGTATTTT.

This rearrangement joins TRBV20-1 to TRBJ2-3, with D possibly matching TRBD2 (5 bases). Germline assignment: CDR1 DFQATT and CDR2 SNEGSKA (reference sequence). V shed 4 bases and J shed 14 bases, with 19 bases lying between them. The CDR3 has 12 residues. The DNA of the CDR3 is TGCAGTGCTACCGCTAGCACAGATACGTGGTATTTT. This encodes CSATASTDTWYF.

The V and J genes are TRBV7-9 and TRBJ2-5; D assignment may be TRBD1 or TRBD2 (6 bases each). The CDR3 loop spans 15 amino acids. CDR1 and CDR2 from the germline V gene are SEHNR and FQNEAQ (reference sequence). Trimming left V 1 base short and J 7 bases short, with 16 bases between. DNA of the CDR3: TGTGCCAGCAGCTTAGGAGGAGGGACAATAGCGACCCAGTACTTC. This sequence encodes CASSLGGGTIATQYF.

This chain links TRBV20-1 with TRBJ2-1, with D tentatively TRBD2 (6 bases). There are 13 residues in the CDR3. Trimming pared 5 bases from V and 9 bases from J, leaving 17 bases between. CDR1 and CDR2 (germline): DFQATT, SNEGSKA (reference sequence). The CDR3 nucleotides read TGCAGTGCTCGGGACTTAGCCTACGCTGAGCAGTTCTTC. It translates to CSARDLAYAEQFF.

The chain carries TRBV28 and TRBJ1-1, with unresolved D. The CDR3 contains 18 residues. Trimming took off 3 bases at V and 1 base at J, with 21 bases between the two ends. Germline CDR1 MDHEN, CDR2 SYDVKM. CDR3 DNA: TGTGCCAGCAGTTTGTTGTCCGCGGTTGGTCTAGGGAACACTGAAGCTTTCTTT. It translates to CASSLLSAVGLGNTEAFF.